The 23 T cell receptor beta chains below were found in one sample sequenced in a study of beta chain features in type 1 diabetes. Expressed TCRB transcripts were sequenced after all isolated RNA was converted to cDNA. Profiling relied on immunoSEQ multiplex PCR, and the TCRdb table lists in-frame clones only, not all of them. Of 140,000 to 150,000 clones in the sample, less than 11% were seen once. What was sequenced was naive CD4+ T cells from blood. These receptors came from a man between 18 and 29 years old in good health.

The rearrangement uses TRBV27 and TRBJ2-7; D is perhaps TRBD1 (6 bases). The CDR3 is made up of 14 amino acids. V lost 6 bases, J lost 3 bases, and 15 bases lay in between. The germline V gene has CDR1 MNHEY and CDR2 SMNVEV (reference sequence). CDR3 residues: CASSSLRQVYEQYF. The CDR3 DNA sequence: TGTGCCAGCAGCTCTCTCAGACAGGTCTACGAGCAGTACTTC.

The V gene is TRBV30, the J gene TRBJ2-2, with a possible D match to TRBD1 (6 bases). The germline V gene has CDR1 GTSNPN and CDR2 SVGIG (reference sequence). V was clipped by 4 bases and J by 1 base, with 10 bases between them. The CDR3 loop spans 14 amino acids. Here the CDR3 reads CAWKGTKNTGELFF. In nucleotides, the CDR3 is TGTGCCTGGAAGGGGACAAAGAACACCGGGGAGCTGTTTTTT. The full variable domain, completed using reference TRBV30 and TRBJ2-2, is SQTIHQWPATLVQPVGSPLSLECTVEGTSNPNLYWYRQAAGRGLQLLFYSVGIGQISSEVPQNLSASRPQDRQFILSSKKLLLSDSGFYLCAWKGTKNTGELFFGEGSRLTVL.

The chain links TRBV2 to TRBJ1-5; TRBD1 matches at 8 bases. The CDR3 extends over 15 amino acids. The germline gives CDR1 SNHLY, CDR2 FYNNEI. V was pared by 6 bases and J by 2 bases, with 6 bases of the junction left unmatched. CDR3 in DNA: TGTGCCAGCAGGCACAGGGGGAACGGCAATCAGCCCCAGCATTTT. This gives the protein CASRHRGNGNQPQHF.

The gene calls are TRBV7-3 and TRBJ1-2, with 10 bases aligning to TRBD1. Trimming at V came to 5 bases and at J to 5 bases, leaving 8 bases not matched to a gene. This CDR3 region has 15 residues. Germline CDR1 is SGHTA and CDR2 is FQGTGA. The CDR3 is CASSRDRGDLYGYTF. The CDR3 DNA reads as TGTGCCAGCAGCAGGGACAGGGGAGACCTTTATGGCTACACCTTC.

The chain carries TRBV6-6 and TRBJ1-2, with 8 bases fitting TRBD1. The CDR3 consists of 14 residues. Unmatched junction bases numbered 8, after V lost 4 bases and J lost 7 bases. CDR1 is MNHNY and CDR2 is SVGAGI in the germline V gene (reference sequence). CDR3 amino acids: CASSSSDRGLGYTF. In DNA form, the CDR3 reads TGTGCCAGCAGTTCCTCCGACAGGGGACTTGGCTACACCTTC.

This clone has more than one count but fewer than ten. CDR3 protein: CATTGISEETQYF. CDR3 DNA: TGTGCGACTACCGGGATTTCGGAAGAGACCCAGTACTTC. The chain has TRBV19 and TRBJ2-5, with D possibly matching TRBD2 (5 bases). In germline, CDR1 is LNHDA, CDR2 SQIVND (reference sequence). The CDR3 is made up of 13 amino acids.

The chain couples TRBV7-7 to TRBJ2-2, with TRBD2 as a possible D gene (7 bases). CDR1 is SSHAT and CDR2 is FNYEAQ in the germline V gene (reference sequence). V lost 5 bases to trimming and J lost 4 bases, with 17 bases between them. The CDR3 covers 16 residues. The CDR3 here is CASSPVGRGATGELFF. In DNA, the CDR3 is TGTGCCAGCAGCCCCGTAGGTCGGGGGGCCACCGGGGAGCTGTTTTTT.

This clone was counted a few times. The genes are TRBV7-8 and TRBJ1-6, with 7 bases lining up with TRBD1. Germline loops: CDR1 SGHVS, CDR2 FQNEAQ. V lost 2 bases to trimming and J lost 8 bases; unmatched junction nucleotides: 6. The CDR3 sequence is 15 residues long. CDR3 in amino acids: CASSLSTGNYSPLHF. CDR3 DNA sequence: TGTGCCAGCAGCTTATCGACAGGGAACTATTCACCCCTCCACTTT.

This clone has a handful of counts. DNA of the CDR3: TGTGCCAGCAGCGTAGCTACCGGGGGACTAGCGGGGGGGTTGGGCTACCCGCCCAATGAGCAGTTCTTC. It encodes CASSVATGGLAGGLGYPPNEQFF. This chain connects TRBV9 to TRBJ2-1, with 16 bases lining up with TRBD2. V shed 0 bases, J shed 6 bases, and the junction held 21 bases outside the gene matches. Looked up from germline, CDR1 is SGDLS and CDR2 is YYNGEE. The CDR3 covers 23 residues.

This clone was found a few times. The rearrangement uses TRBV7-9 and TRBJ1-5; 10 bases line up with TRBD1. Trimming removed 1 base from V and 15 bases from J; junction bases left unmatched: 6. Germline CDR1 SEHNR, CDR2 FQNEAQ (reference sequence). The CDR3 has 13 residues. The CDR3 loop is CASSLGGTGESHF. In DNA form, the CDR3 reads TGTGCCAGCAGCTTAGGGGGGACAGGGGAATCGCATTTT.

In its sample, this clone was seen a few times. This chain links TRBV27 with TRBJ2-1; 7 nucleotides match TRBD2. The germline V gene has CDR1 MNHEY and CDR2 SMNVEV (reference sequence). Germline trimming cut 3 bases from V and 4 bases from J; bases unmatched to any gene: 3. The CDR3 runs to 14 residues. The DNA of the CDR3 is TGTGCCAGCAGTTTCCGGGGAGGGTACAATGAGCAGTTCTTC. As protein: CASSFRGGYNEQFF.

A few counts support this clone. This chain links TRBV2 with TRBJ2-1, with 7 bases that match TRBD1. CDR1 SNHLY and CDR2 FYNNEI come from the germline V gene. With V trimmed by 9 bases and J by 0 bases, 5 bases remained unmatched. The CDR3 loop spans 14 amino acids. The DNA of the CDR3 is TGTGCCAGTCTTGGGGACAGCTCCTACAATGAGCAGTTCTTC. It yields the protein CASLGDSSYNEQFF.

This rearrangement joins TRBV11-2 to TRBJ1-2; TRBD1 aligns across 11 bases. The CDR3 loop spans 15 amino acids. V shed 1 base, J shed 11 bases, and the junction held 9 bases outside the gene matches. Germline assignment: CDR1 SGHAT and CDR2 FQNNGV. CDR3 DNA: TGTGCCAGCAGCTTAGCTTCCCGGACAGGGGGCGGTTACACCTTC. Translating it yields CASSLASRTGGGYTF. Using reference TRBV11-2 and TRBJ1-2 for the parts outside the CDR3, the full variable domain is EAGVAQSPRYKIIEKRQSVAFWCNPISGHATLYWYQQILGQGPKLLIQFQNNGVVDDSQLPKDRFSAERLKGVDSTLKIQPAKLEDSAVYLCASSLASRTGGGYTFGSGTRLTVV.

This clone has a handful of counts. The chain couples TRBV7-2 to TRBJ2-2; TRBD2 might be the D (6 bases). This CDR3 has 15 amino acids. Germline V lookup: CDR1 SGHTA, CDR2 FQGNSA. The ends were cut back, 2 bases at V and 4 bases at J, with 11 bases in the middle. The CDR3 loop is CASSLWGEFTGELFF. Written as DNA, the CDR3 is TGTGCCAGCAGCTTATGGGGGGAGTTCACCGGGGAGCTGTTTTTT.

The chain employs TRBV5-8 and TRBJ2-5, with 9 bases identical to TRBD1. Trimming at V came to 4 bases and at J to 4 bases, leaving 8 bases not matched to a gene. The CDR3 loop spans 15 amino acids. Per the germline V gene, CDR1 is SGHTS and CDR2 is YDEGEE. CDR3 region: CASSALYRGRETQYF. CDR3 DNA sequence: TGTGCCAGCAGCGCACTATACAGGGGGCGAGAGACCCAGTACTTC. Full variable domain (missing parts from reference TRBV5-8 and TRBJ2-5): EAGVTQSPTHLIKTRGQQATLRCSPISGHTSVYWYQQALGLGLQFLLWYDEGEERNRGNFPPRFSGRQFPNYSSELNVNALELEDSALYLCASSALYRGRETQYFGPGTRLLVL.

This clone has a handful of counts. The rearrangement uses TRBV7-3 and TRBJ2-1, with D possibly matching TRBD2 (7 bases). The germline gives CDR1 SGHTA, CDR2 FQGTGA. The ends were cut back, 5 bases at V and 5 bases at J, with 16 bases in the middle. The CDR3 is made up of 15 amino acids. The CDR3 DNA reads TGTGCCAGCAGCGGTACACGGGGGGCCGACAATGAGCAGTTCTTC. The encoded protein is CASSGTRGADNEQFF.

The chain employs TRBV7-2 and TRBJ2-2; D is possibly TRBD1 (5 bases). This CDR3 has 13 amino acids. V was pared by 4 bases and J by 7 bases, with 10 bases between. Germline lookup yields CDR1 SGHTA and CDR2 FQGNSA. CDR3 nucleotides: TGTGCCAGCAGCTCAAACGACAGCGGGGAGCTGTTTTTT. Encoded protein: CASSSNDSGELFF.

The genes are TRBV4-2 and TRBJ2-1; D is undetermined. The CDR3 loop spans 13 amino acids. V lost 1 base and J 7 bases, leaving 8 bases between the germline ends. Germline V CDR1 and CDR2: LGHNA, YNFKEQ. CDR3 bases: TGTGCCAGCAGCCAAGGTATAGTTAATGAGCAGTTCTTC. Protein product: CASSQGIVNEQFF.

This clone was counted ten times or more. The V gene is TRBV2, the J gene TRBJ1-2; D is unclear. Trimming stripped 4 bases from V and 5 bases from J, with 14 bases between. CDR1 and CDR2 from the germline V gene are SNHLY and FYNNEI. This CDR3 spans 14 amino acids. Here the CDR3 reads CASSVGNRIYGYTF. CDR3 in DNA: TGTGCCAGCAGTGTCGGGAACAGAATTTATGGCTACACCTTC. Full variable domain (rest looked up from reference TRBV2 and TRBJ1-2): EPEVTQTPSHQVTQMGQEVILRCVPISNHLYFYWYRQILGQKVEFLVSFYNNEISEKSEIFDDQFSVERPDGSNFTLKIRSTKLEDSAMYFCASSVGNRIYGYTFGSGTRLTVV.

The chain employs TRBV28 and TRBJ1-2; 7 nucleotides align to TRBD1. The CDR3 is 16 residues long. Trimming took 8 bases from V and 0 from J; bases not matched to a gene: 12. CDR1 and CDR2 (germline): MDHEN, SYDVKM. The CDR3 sequence: CASWGTDNFSNYGYTF. The CDR3 bases are TGTGCCAGCTGGGGGACAGATAATTTTTCTAACTATGGCTACACCTTC.

The table lists this clone with a few counts. V and J are TRBV19 and TRBJ1-2, with 7 bases aligning to TRBD1. The CDR3 has 14 residues. V trimming: 1 base; J trimming: 8 bases; junction bases outside the gene matches: 7. Germline V CDR1 and CDR2: LNHDA, SQIVND (reference sequence). CDR3 amino acids: CASSIVETGIGYTF. CDR3 nucleotide sequence: TGTGCCAGTAGTATAGTCGAGACAGGGATCGGCTACACCTTC.

CDR3 sequence (DNA): TGTGCCAGCAGCTTATGGGCTAGCGGGAACACCGGGGAGCTGTTTTTT. Translated: CASSLWASGNTGELFF. This chain joins TRBV7-3 and TRBJ2-2; 7 bases are a match to TRBD2. V dropped 2 bases and J dropped 1; count of bases not matched to a gene: 4. From germline, CDR1 is SGHTA and CDR2 FQGTGA. CDR3 length equals 16 residues.

This chain links TRBV6-6 with TRBJ2-7; 10 nucleotides match TRBD2. Germline CDR1 and CDR2: MNHNY and SVGAGI (reference sequence). Germline trimming cut 10 bases from V and 9 bases from J; bases unmatched to any gene: 18. The CDR3 extends over 15 amino acids. The CDR3 spells CATMPLTSGGAGQYF. CDR3 nucleotides: TGTGCCACCATGCCACTTACCAGCGGGGGGGCAGGGCAGTACTTC.